This is a list of T cell receptor beta chains from one sample in a study of blood T cell repertoires in COVID-19. Clones were sequenced by immunoSEQ multiplex PCR, and TCRdb holds only the in-frame ones, with some missing. The top ten clones hold around 12% of a sample with roughly 440,000 clones, around 89% of them seen once. The sample consisted of peripheral blood. These receptors all stem from a woman aged 50 to 60 with COVID-19, enrolled during active disease. Each CDR3 is given with its conserved first and last residue. A D gene is named only where the DNA matches it firmly. Rows give clone size only sometimes, using once, few, many, or a class for an expanded clone.

TGTGCCAGCAGCTCCCAGGGCTTAGCGGAGGATACGCAGTATTTT	CASSSQGLAEDTQYF	-	TRBJ2-3	-	TRBV11-2
TGTGCCACCAGCAGAGATCGGTTCCCCTCTGGGGCCAACGTCCTGACTTTC	CATSRDRFPSGANVLTF	-	TRBJ2-6	once	TRBV15
TGTGCCAGCAGCGTAGGGGGCAGGGGCAATGAGCAGTTCTTC	CASSVGGRGNEQFF	-	TRBJ2-1	once	TRBV9
TGTGCCAGCAGCACCGGGACAGAGAATGAAAAACTGTTTTTT	CASSTGTENEKLFF	TRBD1	TRBJ1-4	-	TRBV5-5
TGTGCCAGCAGCTTGGGAGCACGAACCAGCTCCTATAATTCACCCCTCCACTTT	CASSLGARTSSYNSPLHF	-	TRBJ1-6	few	TRBV7-9
TGTGCCTGGAGTTTGGGGGGGAATGAGCAGTTCTTC	CAWSLGGNEQFF	TRBD2	TRBJ2-1	-	TRBV30
TGTGCCAGCTCACCTAAGTCGGGGAGTCACTCCTACAATGAGCAGTTCTTC	CASSPKSGSHSYNEQFF	-	TRBJ2-1	-	TRBV18
TGTGCCAGCAGCCTCCACCCCGGGGGGACTCTAAACAATGAGCAGTTCTTC	CASSLHPGGTLNNEQFF	TRBD2	TRBJ2-1	-	TRBV3-1/TRBV3-2
TGTGCCACCAGTGATTTAAACGGAGGTACGCAGTATTTT	CATSDLNGGTQYF	-	TRBJ2-3	-	TRBV24-1
TGTGCCAGCAGCGTCGACAGGGCCTCTGGAAACACCATATATTTT	CASSVDRASGNTIYF	TRBD1	TRBJ1-3	-	TRBV13
TGCGCCAGCAGCCAATACAGGGGCTCCTACGAGCAGTACTTC	CASSQYRGSYEQYF	TRBD1	TRBJ2-7	-	TRBV5-1
TGTGCCAGTAGTATAGACAGGGATTTCACCGGGGAGCTGTTTTTT	CASSIDRDFTGELFF	-	TRBJ2-2	-	TRBV19
TGTGCCAGCAGCTTCAGCATGAGGAGTGAAAAACTGTTTTTT	CASSFSMRSEKLFF	-	TRBJ1-4	-	TRBV7-6
TGTGCCAGCAGTTCCAGGACAGGCCTCTATGGCTACACCTTC	CASSSRTGLYGYTF	TRBD1	TRBJ1-2	-	TRBV28
TGTGCCAGCAGCCGCACAAGAAATCAGCCCCAGCATTTT	CASSRTRNQPQHF	-	TRBJ1-5	-	TRBV6-5
TGTGCCTGGAGTCCCCATAGGGGGATTAATGAAAAACTGTTTTTT	CAWSPHRGINEKLFF	-	TRBJ1-4	-	TRBV30
TGTGCCAGCAGCTTCCAGGGAAACTCACCCCTCCACTTT	CASSFQGNSPLHF	-	TRBJ1-6	-	TRBV13
TGTGCCAGCTCACCAGGGACTAGCGGGGGTATGGAGCAGTACTTC	CASSPGTSGGMEQYF	TRBD2	TRBJ2-7	-	TRBV18
TGTGCCAGCAGCGTTTCGACCCAGGGAGGAGCAGATACGCAGTATTTT	CASSVSTQGGADTQYF	-	TRBJ2-3	-	TRBV9
TGCAGCGCGACAGGGGGTAACTATGGCTACACCTTC	CSATGGNYGYTF	TRBD1	TRBJ1-2	many	TRBV29-1
TGTGCCAGCAAGGGCAGGGACTATGGCTACACCTTC	CASKGRDYGYTF	-	TRBJ1-2	-	TRBV2
TGTGCCAGTAGACAGGGACGAAACACCATATATTTT	CASRQGRNTIYF	TRBD1	TRBJ1-3	-	TRBV28
TGTGCCAGCAGCGTTGACAGGGACCCTTTCTATGGCTACACCTTC	CASSVDRDPFYGYTF	TRBD1	TRBJ1-2	-	TRBV9
TGTGCCAGCACGGTCGGGGAGACCCAGTACTTC	CASTVGETQYF	-	TRBJ2-5	-	TRBV2
TGTGCCAGCAGCCATCCCCGGGGGAGCTCCTACAATGAGCAGTTCTTC	CASSHPRGSSYNEQFF	-	TRBJ2-1	-	TRBV11-2
TGCGCCAGCAGTGAGTCGAGGGGACAGACGTCCTTGAACACTGAAGCTTTCTTT	CASSESRGQTSLNTEAFF	TRBD1	TRBJ1-1	-	TRBV10-2
TGTGCCTGGAGGCTGGGACTAGAGCAGTTCTTC	CAWRLGLEQFF	TRBD2	TRBJ2-1	-	TRBV30
TGTGCCAGCAGCTCCCCAGGGATCACTGAAGCTTTCTTT	CASSSPGITEAFF	-	TRBJ1-1	-	TRBV5-5
TGTGCCAGTAGTAGGTCCGGGACAGAGGCCCAGCATTTT	CASSRSGTEAQHF	TRBD1	TRBJ1-5	-	TRBV19